The clone carrying this TCR beta chain was observed a single time. Antigen: not known. Terminally differentiated effector memory CD45RA+ cells were left out of the naive CD8 fraction, which was CD45RO-negative and positively selected for CCR7. TCRdb's table, derived via immunoSEQ multiplex PCR, lists solely in-frame clones and lacks some. This table has around 1.9 million clones, about 93% appearing once. Germline lookup yields CDR1 LNHDA and CDR2 SQIVND (reference sequence). The CDR3 spans 17 residues. The ends lost 5 bases at V and 7 bases at J; junction bases unmatched: 20. This specimen belongs to a study of shared clonotypes between healthy human individuals. Findings and caveats of the study: Donor clonotype sharing was expected to depend on sequencing depth.

The rearrangement joins TRBV19 to TRBJ2-7; TRBD1 matches 7 bases. This sequence originates from a man in his late teens or twenties in good health. Some clones in this sample may be carry-over from other donors' samples. Sequencing used naive CD8+ T cells from PBMCs. In nucleotides, the CDR3 is TGTGCCAGTAGTTCCCGATGGACAGGCCCCTTTTCAGATGAGCAGTACTTC. This encodes CASSSRWTGPFSDEQYF.